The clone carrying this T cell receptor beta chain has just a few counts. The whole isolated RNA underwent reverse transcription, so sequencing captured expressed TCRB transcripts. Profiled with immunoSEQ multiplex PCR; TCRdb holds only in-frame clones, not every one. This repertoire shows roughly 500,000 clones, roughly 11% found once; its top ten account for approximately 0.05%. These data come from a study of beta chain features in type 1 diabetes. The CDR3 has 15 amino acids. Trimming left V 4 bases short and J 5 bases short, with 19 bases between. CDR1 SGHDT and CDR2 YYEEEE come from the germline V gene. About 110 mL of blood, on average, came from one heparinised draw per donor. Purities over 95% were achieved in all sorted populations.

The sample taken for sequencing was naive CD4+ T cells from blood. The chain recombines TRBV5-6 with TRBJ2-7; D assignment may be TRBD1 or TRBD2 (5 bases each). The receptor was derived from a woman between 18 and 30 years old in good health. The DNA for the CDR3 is TGTGCCAGCAGCCAAATCGGGACGGTATTAAACGAGCAGTACGTC. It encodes CASSQIGTVLNEQYV.